This passage covers 13 T cell receptor beta chains from one sample sequenced in a study of T cells in Graves' hyperthyroidism and ophthalmopathy. The CDR3 regions of TCR beta were amplified from RNA transcripts. HTBI primers were used for first-round RT-PCR of the TCR CDR3. TCRdb fed the multiplex PCR reads into MiXCR, producing one record per CDR3 protein. Among 350,000 to 400,000 distinct CDR3 sequences listed, 15% were seen once. The sample consisted of blood. These receptors were collected from a woman aged 25-40 years with Graves' hyperthyroidism.

This clonotype was seen ten or more times. The chain employs TRBV20-1 and TRBJ2-7; a possible D gene is TRBD2 (5 bases). The CDR3 has 16 amino acids. CDR1 DFQATT and CDR2 SNEGSKA come from the germline V gene (reference sequence). Deletions cut 7 bases from V and 2 bases from J, with 24 bases between. In nucleotides, the CDR3 is TGCAGTGTGTCCCTCCCATCCCAAACGGGGACCTACGAGCAGTACTTC. This sequence encodes CSVSLPSQTGTYEQYF.

This chain connects TRBV24-1 to TRBJ2-2; TRBD1 matches 12 bases. The CDR3 extends over 17 amino acids. Trimming at V came to 6 bases and at J to 8 bases, leaving 12 bases not matched to a gene. CDR1 is KGHDR and CDR2 is SFDVKD in the germline V gene. In DNA, the CDR3 is TGTGCCACCAGTCTAACACCGGGACAGGGGGCGATGGGGGAGCTGTTTTTT. Translated, it gives CATSLTPGQGAMGELFF.

At least ten counts were recorded for this clonotype. The chain carries TRBV30 and TRBJ1-4; TRBD1 aligns across 7 bases. Germline CDR1 GTSNPN, CDR2 SVGIG (reference sequence). The CDR3 totals 14 residues. The V gene end was trimmed by 4 bases and the J gene end by 4 bases; junction bases not matched to a gene: 6. The CDR3 reads CAWNGGTVNEKLFF. CDR3 bases: TGTGCCTGGAATGGGGGGACAGTTAATGAAAAACTGTTTTTT.

For this clonotype: A much larger clone sits a single nucleotide away, making a read error possible. The V and J genes are TRBV28 and TRBJ2-7; TRBD1 matches at 8 bases. The CDR3 has 15 residues. Germline V CDR1 and CDR2: MDHEN, SYDVKM. Trimming took 3 bases from V and 4 from J; bases not matched to a gene: 8. DNA of the CDR3: TGTGCCAGCAGTTTGTGGACAGGGATAGGGTACGAGCAGTACTTC. Protein product: CASSLWTGIGYEQYF.

V is TRBV5-4 and J is TRBJ2-7, with TRBD2 matching over 12 bases. Germline loops: CDR1 SGHNT, CDR2 YYREEE (reference sequence). The CDR3 contains 15 residues. V was clipped by 4 bases and J by 3 bases; unmatched bases: 5. Here the CDR3 reads CASSGGLAGIYEQYF. DNA for the CDR3: TGTGCCAGCAGCGGAGGACTAGCGGGGATCTACGAGCAGTACTTC.

This chain links TRBV5-4 with TRBJ1-4; D possibly corresponds to TRBD1 (5 bases). The CDR3 sequence is 16 residues long. Trimming stripped 0 bases from V and 5 bases from J, with 14 bases between. CDR1 is SGHNT, CDR2 YYREEE, per germline (reference sequence). The CDR3 coding sequence is TGTGCCAGCAGCTTGGATCGGTGGCAGGGAAATGAAAAACTGTTTTTT. It codes for CASSLDRWQGNEKLFF.

This clonotype was found a few times. The rearrangement joins TRBV5-5 to TRBJ2-3; 10 nucleotides agree with TRBD2. Per the germline V gene, CDR1 is SGHKS and CDR2 is YYEKEE (reference sequence). After removal of 2 bases from V and 2 bases from J, the junction contained 5 bases not matched to a gene. CDR3 length: 16 amino acids. CDR3 amino acids: CASSFGLAAFTDTQYF. The CDR3, as DNA: TGTGCCAGCAGCTTTGGACTAGCGGCCTTCACAGATACGCAGTATTTT.

The table lists this clonotype with many counts. This chain links TRBV9 with TRBJ1-1, with a tentative D call TRBD1 (5 bases). V lost 2 bases to trimming and J lost 6 bases, with 14 bases between them. The CDR3 runs to 14 residues. Looked up from germline, CDR1 is SGDLS and CDR2 is YYNGEE. The CDR3 loop reads CASSVAGGGPEAFF. The CDR3 DNA sequence: TGTGCCAGCAGCGTGGCAGGCGGGGGACCTGAAGCTTTCTTT.

This clonotype was counted between two and nine times. The chain uses TRBV5-1 and TRBJ2-7, with 10 bases matching TRBD1. Germline trimming cut 0 bases from V and 1 base from J; bases unmatched to any gene: 10. Per germline, CDR1 SGHRS and CDR2 YFSETQ. The length of the CDR3 is 18 residues. In DNA form, the CDR3 reads TGCGCCAGCAGCTTGGGATCGAGCGGACAGGGGGTTTCCTACGAGCAGTACTTC. Translated, it gives CASSLGSSGQGVSYEQYF. Full variable domain (rest looked up from reference TRBV5-1 and TRBJ2-7): KAGVTQTPRYLIKTRGQQVTLSCSPISGHRSVSWYQQTPGQGLQFLFEYFSETQRNKGNFPGRFSGRQFSNSRSEMNVSTLELGDSALYLCASSLGSSGQGVSYEQYFGPGTRLTVT.

This chain links TRBV7-9 with TRBJ2-1; the D is unclear. The germline gives CDR1 SEHNR, CDR2 FQNEAQ (reference sequence). The CDR3 contains 15 residues. V was shortened by 0 bases and J by 5 bases, with 11 bases between the two germline ends. CDR3 in DNA: TGTGCCAGCAGCTTAGCGCTCCACCTGGACAATGAGCAGTTCTTC. Its translation: CASSLALHLDNEQFF.

This clonotype appeared many times. V usage is TRBV7-2 and J usage is TRBJ2-6, with D uncertain. The V end lost 7 bases, the J end lost 0 bases, and 13 bases lay between the germline ends. The CDR3 sequence is 16 residues long. Germline CDR1 is SGHTA and CDR2 is FQGNSA. The CDR3 loop reads CASTRIRLSGANVLTF. The CDR3 nucleotides are TGTGCCAGCACGAGGATAAGGCTCTCTGGGGCCAACGTCCTGACTTTC. Full variable domain (remainder filled in from reference TRBV7-2 and TRBJ2-6): GAGVSQSPSNKVTEKGKDVELRCDPISGHTALYWYRQSLGQGLEFLIYFQGNSAPDKSGLPSDRFSAERTGGSVSTLTIQRTQQEDSAVYLCASTRIRLSGANVLTFGAGSRLTVL.

This clonotype was seen many times. The chain couples TRBV12-3 or TRBV12-4 to TRBJ1-1, with no clear D. V was trimmed by 2 bases and J by 1 base, leaving 11 bases between them. The CDR3 is 15 amino acids. The CDR3 here is CASSLMVDPNTEAFF. CDR3 DNA sequence: TGTGCCAGCAGTTTAATGGTGGACCCGAACACTGAAGCTTTCTTT.

The sample holds many counts of this clonotype. The chain uses TRBV7-9 and TRBJ2-3, with 10 bases lining up with TRBD2. Trimming took 5 bases from V and 3 from J; bases not matched to a gene: 5. Per the germline V gene, CDR1 is SEHNR and CDR2 is FQNEAQ (reference sequence). This CDR3 is 15 amino acids long. CDR3 loop: CASSLNSGRTDTQYF. As DNA, the CDR3 is TGTGCCAGCAGCCTCAATAGCGGGAGGACAGATACGCAGTATTTT.